This is a list of T cell receptor beta chains from one sample in a study of control samples from healthy donors and cancer patients. The protocol was immunoSEQ multiplex PCR, while the TCRdb copy is restricted to in-frame clones and leaves out a portion. The sample holds 130,000 to 150,000 clones, 75% to 90% seen once. Material for sequencing was blood. These receptors all come from a man younger than 45 in good health. Each CDR3 is given with its conserved first and last residue. D genes are given only for firm matches. Clone size, where shown, is once, few, many, or a class for clones that have expanded.

j_call | clone_size | d_call | v_call | cdr3_aa | cdr3_nt
TRBJ2-5 | . | . | TRBV11-2 | CASSSRVRETQYF | TGTGCCAGCAGCTCCAGGGTTCGAGAGACCCAGTACTTC
TRBJ1-2 | few | . | TRBV6-6 | CASSYLSGEYYGYTF | TGTGCCAGCAGTTACCTGTCAGGGGAGTACTATGGCTACACCTTC
TRBJ1-1 | . | . | TRBV5-1 | CASSLEWDTEAFF | TGCGCCAGCAGCTTGGAATGGGACACTGAAGCTTTCTTT
TRBJ2-7 | . | TRBD1 | TRBV7-9 | CASSLYTGQIYEQYF | TGTGCCAGCAGCTTATATACGGGACAGATTTACGAGCAGTACTTC
TRBJ2-7 | . | . | TRBV4-3 | CASSQNRAGMGEQYF | TGCGCCAGCAGCCAAAATCGAGCAGGGATGGGTGAGCAGTACTTC
TRBJ2-1 | . | . | TRBV7-3 | CASSRGLRGSSYNEQFF | TGTGCCAGCAGCCGTGGTCTGCGGGGCAGCTCCTACAATGAGCAGTTCTTC
TRBJ2-3 | . | . | TRBV5-1 | CASSPLVAATDTQYF | TGCGCCAGCAGCCCCCTCGTAGCGGCCACAGATACGCAGTATTTT
TRBJ2-3 | . | TRBD1 | TRBV7-2 | CASSSRTGSTDTQYF | TGTGCCAGCAGCTCTCGGACAGGGAGCACAGATACGCAGTATTTT
TRBJ2-3 | . | . | TRBV10-3 | CAIGDAGTDTQYF | TGTGCCATTGGTGACGCGGGCACAGATACGCAGTATTTT
TRBJ1-4 | . | . | TRBV5-6 | CASSFGDQEEEKLFF | TGTGCCAGCAGCTTTGGGGATCAGGAGGAAGAAAAACTGTTTTTT
TRBJ1-5 | . | . | TRBV7-8 | CASSLMVGSNQPQHF | TGTGCCAGCAGCTTAATGGTCGGAAGCAATCAGCCCCAGCATTTT
TRBJ2-3 | once | . | TRBV12-3/TRBV12-4 | CASSKDTQYF | TGTGCCAGCAGTAAAGATACGCAGTATTTT
TRBJ2-2 | . | . | TRBV24-1 | CATRAGRAVGELFF | TGTGCCACCAGGGCCGGCAGGGCGGTCGGGGAGCTGTTTTTT
TRBJ2-1 | few | TRBD1 | TRBV6-5 | CASRSPGQGRDEQFF | TGTGCCAGCAGATCACCGGGACAGGGTAGGGATGAGCAGTTCTTC
TRBJ1-6 | . | . | TRBV9 | CASSVSSVNWNSPLHF | TGTGCCAGCAGCGTGTCGTCAGTTAATTGGAATTCACCCCTCCACTTT
TRBJ1-2 | . | . | TRBV24-1 | CATSDFSGDGYTF | TGTGCCACCAGTGATTTTTCCGGGGATGGCTACACCTTC
TRBJ2-7 | . | . | TRBV10-1 | CASSVSALPGYEQYF | TGCGCCAGCAGTGTTTCAGCCCTACCGGGCTACGAGCAGTACTTC
TRBJ2-4 | . | TRBD1 | TRBV4-1 | CASSHRQGTNDIQYF | TGCGCCAGCAGCCACCGACAGGGAACCAACGACATTCAGTACTTC
TRBJ1-2 | . | . | TRBV19 | CASSIGRELQFGYTF | TGTGCCAGTAGTATAGGCCGGGAGTTACAGTTTGGCTACACCTTC
TRBJ2-1 | . | . | TRBV20-1 | CSAIDQPYNEQFF | TGCAGTGCTATTGACCAGCCCTACAATGAGCAGTTCTTC
TRBJ2-1 | once | TRBD2 | TRBV5-6 | CASSRAGPSEQFF | TGTGCCAGCAGCCGAGCGGGGCCCAGTGAGCAGTTCTTC
TRBJ2-5 | . | . | TRBV12-5 | CASGSGTGETQYF | TGTGCTAGTGGTTCCGGGACGGGAGAGACCCAGTACTTC
TRBJ2-7 | once | TRBD2 | TRBV7-2 | CASSLRPGGSYEQYF | TGTGCCAGCAGCTTACGCCCGGGGGGCTCCTACGAGCAGTACTTC
TRBJ1-3 | . | . | TRBV12-3/TRBV12-4 | CASSSASGNTIYF | TGTGCCAGCAGTTCAGCCTCTGGAAACACCATATATTTT
TRBJ2-1 | . | . | TRBV4-3 | CVKYGNSYNEQFF | TGCGTCAAGTACGGCAACTCCTACAATGAGCAGTTCTTC
TRBJ1-4 | . | . | TRBV15 | CATSRGTYNEKLFF | TGTGCCACCAGCCGCGGGACTTATAATGAAAAACTGTTTTTT
TRBJ1-2 | . | . | TRBV3-1/TRBV3-2 | CASSPGAARYGYTF | TGTGCCAGCAGCCCCGGGGCGGCCCGCTATGGCTACACCTTC
TRBJ2-1 | . | . | TRBV11-2 | CASSPGLHNEQFF | TGTGCCAGCAGCCCCGGTTTGCACAATGAGCAGTTCTTC
TRBJ2-5 | . | . | TRBV19 | CASSPQGSQETQYF | TGTGCCAGTAGCCCCCAGGGCAGCCAAGAGACCCAGTACTTC
TRBJ1-2 | once | TRBD1 | TRBV19 | CASSARARGDYGYTF | TGTGCCAGTAGTGCCCGGGCCAGGGGGGACTATGGCTACACCTTC
TRBJ2-1 | . | TRBD2 | TRBV12-5 | CATGSSGAYNEQFF | TGTGCGACCGGCTCTAGCGGAGCTTACAATGAGCAGTTCTTC
TRBJ2-1 | . | . | TRBV7-9 | CASSLVGLPWDEQFF | TGTGCCAGCAGCTTAGTAGGACTCCCTTGGGATGAGCAGTTCTTC
TRBJ2-5 | . | TRBD2 | TRBV6-1 | CASSAARGAETQYF | TGTGCCAGCAGTGCAGCGCGGGGGGCAGAGACCCAGTACTTC
TRBJ1-3 | few | . | TRBV20-1 | CSASGGPGNTIYF | TGCAGTGCTAGTGGGGGCCCTGGAAACACCATATATTTT
TRBJ2-5 | . | . | TRBV18 | CASSPTGGAETQYF | TGTGCCAGCTCACCAACCGGGGGAGCTGAGACCCAGTACTTC
TRBJ2-5 | . | . | TRBV6-6 | CAIGGKETQYF | TGTGCCATCGGGGGTAAAGAGACCCAGTACTTC
TRBJ1-2 | . | TRBD1 | TRBV18 | CASSPGQGDYGYTF | TGTGCCAGCTCACCGGGACAGGGGGACTATGGCTACACCTTC
TRBJ1-5 | . | TRBD1 | TRBV19 | CASTLAGTGGNQPQHF | TGTGCCAGTACCTTAGCCGGGACAGGGGGCAATCAGCCCCAGCATTTT
TRBJ1-1 | . | . | TRBV6-5 | CASSPLRGKTEAFF | TGTGCCAGCAGCCCCTTGAGAGGGAAGACTGAAGCTTTCTTT
TRBJ2-7 | . | TRBD1 | TRBV2 | CASSGQGYEQYF | TGTGCCAGCAGTGGACAGGGCTACGAGCAGTACTTC
TRBJ2-3 | . | TRBD2 | TRBV7-3 | CASSSTGGHTDTQYF | TGTGCCAGCAGCTCCACGGGAGGTCACACAGATACGCAGTATTTT
TRBJ2-1 | . | TRBD2 | TRBV6-5 | CASSYSGTSGSNEQFF | TGTGCCAGCAGTTACTCGGGGACTAGCGGGAGTAATGAGCAGTTCTTC
TRBJ1-6 | . | . | TRBV24-1 | CATPVGGSYNSPLHF | TGTGCCACCCCTGTCGGAGGGTCCTATAATTCACCCCTCCACTTT
TRBJ1-6 | few | TRBD1 | TRBV10-3 | CAIRGTGMSPLHF | TGTGCCATCAGGGGGACAGGGATGTCACCCCTCCACTTT
TRBJ2-7 | . | . | TRBV11-3 | CASSLDTSKQYF | TGTGCCAGCAGCTTAGACACCAGCAAGCAGTACTTC
TRBJ1-2 | . | . | TRBV27 | CASSTREGGGYTF | TGTGCCAGCAGTACACGAGAGGGGGGTGGCTACACCTTC
TRBJ2-3 | . | . | TRBV6-5 | CASRDYRDTDTQYF | TGTGCCAGCAGGGACTACCGTGACACAGATACGCAGTATTTT
TRBJ1-2 | . | . | TRBV24-1 | CATSDRRGDMGGYTF | TGTGCCACCAGTGACCGCCGCGGAGATATGGGCGGCTACACCTTC
TRBJ2-7 | once | . | TRBV6-5 | CASLASPRYEQYF | TGTGCCAGCTTAGCGAGCCCACGATACGAGCAGTACTTC
TRBJ2-2 | . | . | TRBV5-4 | CAARKSQGSLKYTGELFF | TGTGCCGCCCGAAAGTCACAGGGTTCCCTAAAGTACACCGGGGAGCTGTTTTTT
TRBJ2-3 | . | TRBD2 | TRBV29-1 | CSLSGLAGGEFTDTQYF | TGCAGCCTTTCGGGACTAGCGGGAGGGGAGTTCACAGATACGCAGTATTTT
TRBJ1-1 | . | TRBD1 | TRBV6-5 | CASSSRTGGYTEAFF | TGTGCCAGCAGTTCTAGGACAGGGGGCTACACTGAAGCTTTCTTT